These T cell receptor beta chains were read from a single sample in a study of vaccination and CD4 T cells after COVID-19. The antigens of these receptors remain unknown. TCRdb called the PCR reads again in MiXCR, with one record for every CDR3 protein. The table shows 15,000 to 19,000 distinct CDR3 sequences, with around three fifths occurring only once. Input material: CD4+ T cells from blood, cultured in vitro. These receptors were collected from a human donor who had recovered from COVID-19. The CDR3 runs from the conserved cysteine through the conserved F or W. The D gene is left open where the match is weak. Expanded clones are given a class, and other clones once, few, many or no size at all.

- TRBJ2-5 - TRBV6-5 TGTGCCAGCAGTTACTCGGGGGCTCGACAAGAGACCCAGTACTTC CASSYSGARQETQYF
- TRBJ1-6 TRBD1 TRBV6-1 TGTGCCAGCAGTCCGGGACAGGGGGTTGCGCCCCTCCACTTT CASSPGQGVAPLHF
- TRBJ2-7 - TRBV23-1 TGCGCCAGCAACCCGAGGGGGGGGCCACCGGGGTCCTACGAGCAGTACTTC CASNPRGGPPGSYEQYF
- TRBJ1-5 - TRBV15 TGTGCCACCAGTCGGGACCCGCCATATAGCAATCAGCCCCAGCATTTT CATSRDPPYSNQPQHF
- TRBJ2-1 - TRBV6-5 TGTGCCAGCAGTTACTCGCCCGGGACTTCGAATGAGCAGTTCTTC CASSYSPGTSNEQFF
- TRBJ2-7 - TRBV7-9 TGTGCCAGCAGCTTAGCGCGAGGGGAGCCCCACTACGAGCAGTACTTC CASSLARGEPHYEQYF
- TRBJ1-6 - TRBV20-1 TGCAGTGCCATACGGACGGGGGATTCACCCCTCCACTTT CSAIRTGDSPLHF
few TRBJ2-3 - TRBV20-1 TGCAGTGCTAGGGTGGATTTTGATACGCAGTATTTT CSARVDFDTQYF
- TRBJ1-5 - TRBV5-1 TGCGCCAGCAGCCTGAACCCCAATCAGCCCCAGCATTTT CASSLNPNQPQHF
- TRBJ1-2 - TRBV5-1 TGCGCCAGCAGCCCGGCACCTGGGGGCCCGGGATATGGCTACACCTTC CASSPAPGGPGYGYTF
- TRBJ1-1 TRBD1 TRBV25-1 TGTGCCAGCAGTCGACAGGGAGGGACTGAAGCTTTCTTT CASSRQGGTEAFF
few TRBJ2-3 - TRBV20-1 TGCAGTGCTAGTACCGGGCGGGACAAAACAGATACGCAGTATTTT CSASTGRDKTDTQYF
- TRBJ2-5 - TRBV12-3/TRBV12-4 TGTGCCAGCAGTCTAATGGAGGGGGGCGGGGAGACCCAGTACTTC CASSLMEGGGETQYF
- TRBJ2-5 - TRBV15 TGTGCCACCAGCAGCGGGAACCAAGAGACCCAGTACTTC CATSSGNQETQYF
- TRBJ2-3 - TRBV20-1 TGCAGTGCTAGCGGTAGCACAGATACGCAGTATTTT CSASGSTDTQYF
- TRBJ1-1 - TRBV20-1 TGCAGTGCTAGAGGACACCCCAACACTGAAGCTTTCTTT CSARGHPNTEAFF
- TRBJ2-1 - TRBV7-8 TGTGCCAGCTTGGGGGCTTCATACAATGAGCAGTTCTTC CASLGASYNEQFF
few TRBJ2-2 - TRBV11-3 TGTGCCAGCACCTCCGGGACGCCCGGGGAGCTGTTTTTT CASTSGTPGELFF
- TRBJ2-7 - TRBV6-2/TRBV6-3 TGTGCCAGCAGTTACTCAGGGATCGAGCAGTACTTC CASSYSGIEQYF
few TRBJ1-2 TRBD1 TRBV24-1 TGTGCCACCAGTGAACCCGGGACAGTCGGCGGCTACACCTTC CATSEPGTVGGYTF
few TRBJ1-2 TRBD1 TRBV27 TGTGCCAGCAGTTTAGACAGGGTTAGCTATGGCTACACCTTC CASSLDRVSYGYTF
- TRBJ2-7 TRBD2 TRBV20-1 TGCAGTGTGGGGCCTAGCGGGAGGGGCGAGCAGTACTTC CSVGPSGRGEQYF
- TRBJ1-6 - TRBV7-2 TGTGCCAGCAGCTTAGCGGTGCCACCGGGGGAAAATTCACCCCTCCACTTT CASSLAVPPGENSPLHF
few TRBJ2-3 - TRBV21-1 TGTGCCTCTCCCGGAGGGACCACAGATACGCAGTATTTT CASPGGTTDTQYF
- TRBJ2-7 - TRBV6-1 TGTGCCAGCACCCCTGGACGGGGCTACGAGCAGTACTTC CASTPGRGYEQYF
- TRBJ1-5 - TRBV6-1 TGTGCCAGCAGTCGAGGACAGCCCCAGCATTTT CASSRGQPQHF
once TRBJ1-2 TRBD1 TRBV10-3 TGTGCCATCAGTGGGGTCGACAGGGGGGACTATGGCTACACCTTC CAISGVDRGDYGYTF
- TRBJ2-7 - TRBV27 TGTGCCAGCAGCTTGGACAGCCTAGGCGCCAACGAGCAGTACTTC CASSLDSLGANEQYF
- TRBJ1-5 - TRBV6-1 TGTGCCAGCAGTGGACCCGACATGAATCAGCCCCAGCATTTT CASSGPDMNQPQHF
- TRBJ1-5 TRBD1 TRBV28 TGTGCCAGCAGTCGCTCGGACAGGGGGACTACTAGCAATCAGCCCCAGCATTTT CASSRSDRGTTSNQPQHF
- TRBJ1-5 - TRBV7-2 TGTGCCAGCAGCTTTAGAGGGGGTAATCAGCCCCAGCATTTT CASSFRGGNQPQHF
few TRBJ2-7 - TRBV20-1 TGCAGTGCTAGTCCGAACCAATACGAGCAGTACTTC CSASPNQYEQYF
once TRBJ2-7 TRBD1 TRBV5-8 TGTGCCAGCAGACGGACAGGGAGGTACGAGCAGTACTTC CASRRTGRYEQYF
- TRBJ1-2 - TRBV20-1 TGCAGTGCTTTGGCTGGGAACTATGGCTACACCTTC CSALAGNYGYTF
- TRBJ2-7 TRBD1 TRBV27 TGTGCCAGCAGTTGGACAGGTAACTACGAGCAGTACTTC CASSWTGNYEQYF
- TRBJ2-3 TRBD2 TRBV29-1 TGCAGCGTCCAACTAGCGGGGGTCACAGATACGCAGTATTTT CSVQLAGVTDTQYF
- TRBJ2-5 - TRBV12-3/TRBV12-4 TGTGCCAGCAGTCGAGGTAGCGGTGGGGAGACCCAGTACTTC CASSRGSGGETQYF
- TRBJ2-1 - TRBV19 TGTGCCAGTAGTATAGAACGATCAGCAAATGAGCAGTTCTTC CASSIERSANEQFF
- TRBJ1-1 - TRBV5-1 TGCGCCAGCAGCCCGGGTGGGGGATTGAACACTGAAGCTTTCTTT CASSPGGGLNTEAFF
- TRBJ1-1 - TRBV2 TGTGCCAGCAGTGAAGCGAAACATTCCACTGAAGCTTTCTTT CASSEAKHSTEAFF
- TRBJ1-1 - TRBV6-2/TRBV6-3 TGTGCCAGCAGGGATCGACAGGTTCGTGACACTGAAGCTTTCTTT CASRDRQVRDTEAFF
- TRBJ2-1 TRBD2 TRBV20-1 TGCAGTGCTCCCCATTGGACTAGCGGGTCGGTAAATGAGCAGTTCTTC CSAPHWTSGSVNEQFF
- TRBJ2-1 TRBD2 TRBV5-1 TGCGCCAGCAGACCGGGACTAGCGGGAGGTGCCTACAATGAGCAGTTCTTC CASRPGLAGGAYNEQFF
- TRBJ1-5 TRBD1 TRBV12-3/TRBV12-4 TGTGCCAGCAGTCCGAGGACAGGGAATCAGCCCCAGCATTTT CASSPRTGNQPQHF
few TRBJ2-5 - TRBV20-1 TGCAGTGCCGAAGACGGCGTCCGGGAGACCCAGTACTTC CSAEDGVRETQYF
- TRBJ1-4 TRBD1 TRBV19 TGTGCCAGTAGTAGCACAGGGGACGTAAAGGAGTTTTTT CASSSTGDVKEFF
- TRBJ2-7 - TRBV27 TGTGCCAGCAGTTTATCGTTTGGACGGGTAACCTACGAGCAGTACTTC CASSLSFGRVTYEQYF
- TRBJ1-1 TRBD1 TRBV2 TGTGCCAGCACTAACAGGGGGCAAGCTTTCTTT CASTNRGQAFF
few TRBJ1-2 TRBD1 TRBV7-6 TGTGCCAGCAGCCCCCAGGGGGGGGGCTACACCTTC CASSPQGGGYTF
few TRBJ1-5 - TRBV6-1 TGTGCCAGCAGGGGAGCCATTCGGTCCTCTCAGCCCCAGCATTTT CASRGAIRSSQPQHF
- TRBJ2-7 TRBD1 TRBV5-4 TGTGCCAGCAGCTGGGGGGGACAGGGAATTTCAGGAGCGTCCGAGCAGTACTTC CASSWGGQGISGASEQYF